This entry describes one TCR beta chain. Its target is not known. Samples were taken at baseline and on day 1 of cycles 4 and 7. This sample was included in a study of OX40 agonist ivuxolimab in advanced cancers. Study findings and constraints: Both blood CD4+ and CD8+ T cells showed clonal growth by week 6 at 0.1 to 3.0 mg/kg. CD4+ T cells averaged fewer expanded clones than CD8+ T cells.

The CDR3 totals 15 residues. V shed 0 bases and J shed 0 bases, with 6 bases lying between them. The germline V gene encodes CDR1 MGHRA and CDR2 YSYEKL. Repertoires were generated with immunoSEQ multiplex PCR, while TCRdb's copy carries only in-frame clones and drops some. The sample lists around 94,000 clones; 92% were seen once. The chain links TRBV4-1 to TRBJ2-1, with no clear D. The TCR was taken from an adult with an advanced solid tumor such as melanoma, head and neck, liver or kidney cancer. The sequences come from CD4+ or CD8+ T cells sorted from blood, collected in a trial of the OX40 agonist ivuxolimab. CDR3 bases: TGCGCCAGCAGCCAAGATCCCAGCTCCTACAATGAGCAGTTCTTC. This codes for CASSQDPSSYNEQFF.